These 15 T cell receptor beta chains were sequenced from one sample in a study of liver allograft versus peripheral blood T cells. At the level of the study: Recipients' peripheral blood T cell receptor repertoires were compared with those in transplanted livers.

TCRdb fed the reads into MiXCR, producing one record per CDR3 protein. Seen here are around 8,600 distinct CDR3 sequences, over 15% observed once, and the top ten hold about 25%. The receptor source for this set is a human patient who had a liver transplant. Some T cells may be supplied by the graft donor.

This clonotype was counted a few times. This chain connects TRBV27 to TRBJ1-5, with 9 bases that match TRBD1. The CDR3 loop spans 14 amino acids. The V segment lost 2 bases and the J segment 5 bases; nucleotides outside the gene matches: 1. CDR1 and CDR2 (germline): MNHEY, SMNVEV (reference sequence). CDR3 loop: CASSLGTGHQPQHF. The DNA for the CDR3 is TGTGCCAGCAGTTTAGGGACAGGGCATCAGCCCCAGCATTTT.

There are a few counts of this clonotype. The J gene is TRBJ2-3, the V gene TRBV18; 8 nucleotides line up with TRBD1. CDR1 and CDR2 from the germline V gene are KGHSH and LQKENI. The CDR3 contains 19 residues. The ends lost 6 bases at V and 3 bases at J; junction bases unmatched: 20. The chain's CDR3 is CASSLAGQGPGKGTDTQYF. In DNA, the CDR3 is TGTGCCAGCTCCCTGGCTGGACAGGGTCCGGGGAAGGGGACAGATACGCAGTATTTT.

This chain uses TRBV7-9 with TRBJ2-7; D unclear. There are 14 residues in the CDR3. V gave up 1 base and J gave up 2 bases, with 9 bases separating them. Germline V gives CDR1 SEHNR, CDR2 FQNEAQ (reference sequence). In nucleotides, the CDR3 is TGTGCCAGCAGCTTAGGGGGTATGCCCTACGAGCAGTACTTC. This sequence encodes CASSLGGMPYEQYF. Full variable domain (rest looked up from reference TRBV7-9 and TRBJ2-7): DTGVSQNPRHKITKRGQNVTFRCDPISEHNRLYWYRQTLGQGPEFLTYFQNEAQLEKSRLLSDRFSAERPKGSFSTLEIQRTEQGDSAMYLCASSLGGMPYEQYFGPGTRLTVT.

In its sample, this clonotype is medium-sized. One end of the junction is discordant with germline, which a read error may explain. The CDR3 protein is CASRRGTEAFF. The CDR3 coding sequence is TGCGCCAGCAGACGAGGGACTGAAGCTTTCTTT. The rearrangement joins TRBV10-3 to TRBJ1-1; no definite D call. This CDR3 has 11 residues. The germline V gene encodes CDR1 ENHRY and CDR2 SYGVKD.

The DNA for the CDR3 is TGCAGCGCCCCTGGGGGGGGGCAAGAGACCCAGTACTTC. This encodes CSAPGGGQETQYF. V is TRBV29-1 and J is TRBJ2-5; 7 bases align to TRBD2. V shed 7 bases, J shed 2 bases, and the junction held 7 bases outside the gene matches. The germline gives CDR1 SQVTM, CDR2 ANQGSEA. The CDR3 loop spans 13 amino acids.

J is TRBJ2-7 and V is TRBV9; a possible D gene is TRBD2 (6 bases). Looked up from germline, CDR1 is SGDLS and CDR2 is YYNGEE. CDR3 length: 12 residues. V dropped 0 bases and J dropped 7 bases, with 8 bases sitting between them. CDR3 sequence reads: CASSVEEGEQYF. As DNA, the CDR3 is TGTGCCAGCAGCGTAGAGGAGGGTGAGCAGTACTTC.

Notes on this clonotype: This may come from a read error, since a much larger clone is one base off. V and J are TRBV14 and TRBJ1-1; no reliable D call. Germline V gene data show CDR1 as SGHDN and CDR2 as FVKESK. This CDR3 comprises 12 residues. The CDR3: CVSSPRMNEAFF. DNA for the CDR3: TGTGTCAGCAGCCCTCGCATGAACGAAGCTTTCTTT.

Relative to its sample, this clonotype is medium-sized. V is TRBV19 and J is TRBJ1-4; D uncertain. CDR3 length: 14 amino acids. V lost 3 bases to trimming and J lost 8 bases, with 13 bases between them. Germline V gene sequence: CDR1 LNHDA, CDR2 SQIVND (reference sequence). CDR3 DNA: TGTGCCAGTAGTATTCGCCGTTTGGAGGAAAAACTGTTTTTT. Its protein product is CASSIRRLEEKLFF.

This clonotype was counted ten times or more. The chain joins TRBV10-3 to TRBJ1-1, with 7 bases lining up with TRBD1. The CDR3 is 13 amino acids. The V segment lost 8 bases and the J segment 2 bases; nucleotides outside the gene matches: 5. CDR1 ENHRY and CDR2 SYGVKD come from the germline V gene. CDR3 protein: CAIGTGENTEAFF. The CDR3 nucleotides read TGTGCCATCGGCACAGGGGAAAACACTGAAGCTTTCTTT.

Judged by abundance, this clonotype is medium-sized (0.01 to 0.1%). The CDR3 DNA sequence: TGTGCCAGTAGCCCCCTCTCACCTGCCTATGGCTACACCTTC. It yields the protein CASSPLSPAYGYTF. This chain uses TRBV19 with TRBJ1-2; D is unresolved. This CDR3 spans 14 amino acids. Per germline, CDR1 LNHDA and CDR2 SQIVND (reference sequence). The ends were cut back, 6 bases at V and 4 bases at J, with 15 bases in the middle.

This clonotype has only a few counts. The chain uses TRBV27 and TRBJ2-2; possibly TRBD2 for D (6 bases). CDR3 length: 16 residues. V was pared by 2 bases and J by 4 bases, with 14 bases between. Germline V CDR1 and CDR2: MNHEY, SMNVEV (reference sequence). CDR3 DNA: TGTGCCAGCAGTTTAAGTGGCCCGCGGGGCACCGGGGAGCTGTTTTTT. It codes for CASSLSGPRGTGELFF.

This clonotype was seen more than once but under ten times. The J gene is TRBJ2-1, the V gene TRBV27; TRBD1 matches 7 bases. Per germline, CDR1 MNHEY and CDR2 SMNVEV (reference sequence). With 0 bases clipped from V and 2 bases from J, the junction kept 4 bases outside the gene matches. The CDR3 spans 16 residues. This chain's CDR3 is CASSLSRTGAYNEQFF. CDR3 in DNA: TGTGCCAGCAGTTTATCCCGGACAGGAGCCTACAATGAGCAGTTCTTC.

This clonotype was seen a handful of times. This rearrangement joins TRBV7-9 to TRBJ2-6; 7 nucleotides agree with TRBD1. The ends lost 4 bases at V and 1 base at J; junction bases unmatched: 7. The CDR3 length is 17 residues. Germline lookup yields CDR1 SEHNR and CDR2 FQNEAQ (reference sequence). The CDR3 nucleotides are TGTGCCAGCAGCTCTACAGGGGACGGGTCTGGGGCCAACGTCCTGACTTTC. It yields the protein CASSSTGDGSGANVLTF.

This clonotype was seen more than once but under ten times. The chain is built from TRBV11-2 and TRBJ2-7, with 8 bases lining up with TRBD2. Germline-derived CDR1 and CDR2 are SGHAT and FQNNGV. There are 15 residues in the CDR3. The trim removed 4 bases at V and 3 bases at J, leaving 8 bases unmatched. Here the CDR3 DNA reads TGTGCCAGCAGCTCGGAACCCGGGACTAGCTACGAGCAGTACTTC. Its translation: CASSSEPGTSYEQYF. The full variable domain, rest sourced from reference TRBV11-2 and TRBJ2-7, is EAGVAQSPRYKIIEKRQSVAFWCNPISGHATLYWYQQILGQGPKLLIQFQNNGVVDDSQLPKDRFSAERLKGVDSTLKIQPAKLEDSAVYLCASSSEPGTSYEQYFGPGTRLTVT.

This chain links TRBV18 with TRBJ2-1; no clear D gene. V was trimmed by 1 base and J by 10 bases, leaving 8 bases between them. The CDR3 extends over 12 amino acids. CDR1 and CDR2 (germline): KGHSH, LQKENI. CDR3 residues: CASSPLRSEQFF. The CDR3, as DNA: TGTGCCAGCTCACCACTGAGGTCGGAGCAGTTCTTC.